This T cell receptor beta chain was sequenced during a study of blood T cells in healthy people across ages. Study-wide results and caveats: Total diversity from one million sequenced T cells was likely underestimated.

CDR3 length equals 14 residues. Germline-derived CDR1 and CDR2 are MNHEY and SVGEGT. V was trimmed by 5 bases and J by 5 bases, leaving 14 bases between them. In the case of this clonotype: As yet, its antigen is unknown.

Sample donors were healthy Caucasian individuals that came from Russia, aged roughly 6 to 100. Through a sample-barcoded 5' primer and a J-beta primer mix, a second PCR was run for roughly 6 to 12 cycles. From each sample, at least 2.5 million paired-end reads containing CDR3 were obtained. MiXCR, run by TCRdb on the 5' RACE reads, gives a single entry per CDR3 protein. The data show 1,500,000 or so distinct CDR3 sequences, 45% to 70% seen once. The V and J genes are TRBV6-2 or TRBV6-3 and TRBJ2-3; D may be TRBD2 (5 bases). The specimen sequenced was blood. This sequence originates from a man between 18 and 29 years old in good health. The CDR3 DNA reads TGTGCCAGCAGTAAGAGGACCGGGGAAGATACGCAGTATTTT. Protein: CASSKRTGEDTQYF.